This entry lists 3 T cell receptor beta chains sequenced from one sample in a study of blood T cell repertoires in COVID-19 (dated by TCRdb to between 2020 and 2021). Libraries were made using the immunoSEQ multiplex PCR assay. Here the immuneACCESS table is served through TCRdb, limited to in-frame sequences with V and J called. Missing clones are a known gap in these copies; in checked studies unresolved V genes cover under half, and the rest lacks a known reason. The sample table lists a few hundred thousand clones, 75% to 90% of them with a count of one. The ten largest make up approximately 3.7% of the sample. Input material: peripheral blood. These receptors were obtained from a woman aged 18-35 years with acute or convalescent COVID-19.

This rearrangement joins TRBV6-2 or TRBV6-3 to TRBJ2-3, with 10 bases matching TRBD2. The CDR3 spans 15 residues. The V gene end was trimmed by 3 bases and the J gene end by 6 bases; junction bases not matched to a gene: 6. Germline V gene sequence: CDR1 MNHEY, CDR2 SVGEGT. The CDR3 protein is CASSYALAGADTQYF. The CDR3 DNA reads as TGTGCCAGCAGTTATGCCCTAGCGGGGGCCGATACGCAGTATTTT.

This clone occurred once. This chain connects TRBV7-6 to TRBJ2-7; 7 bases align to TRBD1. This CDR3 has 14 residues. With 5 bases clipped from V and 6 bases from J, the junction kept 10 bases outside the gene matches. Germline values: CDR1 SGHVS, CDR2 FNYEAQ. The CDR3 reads CASSPVRGLGEQYF. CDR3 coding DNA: TGTGCCAGCAGCCCCGTAAGGGGGCTCGGCGAGCAGTACTTC.

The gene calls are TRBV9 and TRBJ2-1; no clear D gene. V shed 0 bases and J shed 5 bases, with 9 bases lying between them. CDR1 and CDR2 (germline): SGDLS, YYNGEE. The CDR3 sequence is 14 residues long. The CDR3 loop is CASSVGPMNNEQFF. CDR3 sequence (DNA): TGTGCCAGCAGCGTAGGGCCAATGAACAATGAGCAGTTCTTC. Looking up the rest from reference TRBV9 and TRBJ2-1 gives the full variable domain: DSGVTQTPKHLITATGQRVTLRCSPRSGDLSVYWYQQSLDQGLQFLIQYYNGEERAKGNILERFSAQQFPDLHSELNLSSLELGDSALYFCASSVGPMNNEQFFGPGTRLTVL.